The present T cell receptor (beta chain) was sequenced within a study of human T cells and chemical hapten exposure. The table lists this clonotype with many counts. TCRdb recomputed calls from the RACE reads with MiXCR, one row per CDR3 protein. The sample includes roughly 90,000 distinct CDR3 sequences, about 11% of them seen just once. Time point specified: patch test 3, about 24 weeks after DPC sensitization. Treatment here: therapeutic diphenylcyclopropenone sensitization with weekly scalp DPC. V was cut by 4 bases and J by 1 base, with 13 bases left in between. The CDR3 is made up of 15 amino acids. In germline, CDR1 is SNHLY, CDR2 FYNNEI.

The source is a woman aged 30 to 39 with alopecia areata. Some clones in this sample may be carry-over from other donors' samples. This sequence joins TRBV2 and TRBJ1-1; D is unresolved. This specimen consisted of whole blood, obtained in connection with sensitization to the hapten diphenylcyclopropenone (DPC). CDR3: CASSVSGTRNTEAFF. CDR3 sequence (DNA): TGTGCCAGCAGTGTGTCGGGAACGAGGAACACTGAAGCTTTCTTT.